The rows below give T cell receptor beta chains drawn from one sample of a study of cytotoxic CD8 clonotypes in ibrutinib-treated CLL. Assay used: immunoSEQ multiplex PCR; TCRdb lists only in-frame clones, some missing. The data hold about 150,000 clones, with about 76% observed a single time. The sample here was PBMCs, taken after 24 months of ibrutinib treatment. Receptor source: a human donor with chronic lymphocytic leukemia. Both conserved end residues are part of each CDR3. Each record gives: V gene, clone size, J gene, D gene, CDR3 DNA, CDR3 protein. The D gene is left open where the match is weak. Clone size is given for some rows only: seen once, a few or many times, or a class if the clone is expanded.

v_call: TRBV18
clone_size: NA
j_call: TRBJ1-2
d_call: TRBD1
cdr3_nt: TGTGCCAGCTCACCCCGGGACAGGGAGAACTATGGCTACACCTTC
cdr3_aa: CASSPRDRENYGYTF

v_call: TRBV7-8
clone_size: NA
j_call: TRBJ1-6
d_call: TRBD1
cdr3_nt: TGTGCCAGCAGCGCCACAGGGGGGGGTTCACCCCTCCACTTT
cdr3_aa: CASSATGGGSPLHF

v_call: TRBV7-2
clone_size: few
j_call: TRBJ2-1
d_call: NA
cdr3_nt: TGTGCCAGCAGCTTAGGGTCGAGCTCCTACAATGAGCAGTTCTTC
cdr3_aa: CASSLGSSSYNEQFF

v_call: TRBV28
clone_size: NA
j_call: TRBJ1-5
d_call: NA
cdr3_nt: TGTGCCAGCAGTTTTTCTAGGCCCCAGCATTTT
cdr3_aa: CASSFSRPQHF

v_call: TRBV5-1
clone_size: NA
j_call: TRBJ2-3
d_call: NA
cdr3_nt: TGCGCCAGCAGGGTTGGTCAGGAGCGAGATACGCAGTATTTT
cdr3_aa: CASRVGQERDTQYF

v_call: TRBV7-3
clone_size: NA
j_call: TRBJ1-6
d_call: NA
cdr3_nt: TGTGCCAGCAGCTTAGGGGCACGGGGGTCACCCCTCCACTTT
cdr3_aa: CASSLGARGSPLHF

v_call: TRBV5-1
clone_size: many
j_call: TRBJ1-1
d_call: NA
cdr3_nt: TGCGCCAGCAGCTTGGGGGGCGCCAGGAACACTGAAGCTTTCTTT
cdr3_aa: CASSLGGARNTEAFF

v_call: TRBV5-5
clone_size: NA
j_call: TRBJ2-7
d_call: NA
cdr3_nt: TGTGCCAGCAGCCCACCGTCCTACGAGCAGTACTTC
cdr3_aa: CASSPPSYEQYF

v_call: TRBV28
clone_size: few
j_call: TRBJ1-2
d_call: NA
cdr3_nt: TGTGCCGGGAAAACGGCCTGGAGTTTTGGCTACACCTTC
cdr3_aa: CAGKTAWSFGYTF

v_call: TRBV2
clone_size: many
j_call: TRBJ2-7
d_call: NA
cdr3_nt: TGTGCCAGCATGGGGATAGCGGCCTCCTACGAGCAGTACTTC
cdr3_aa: CASMGIAASYEQYF

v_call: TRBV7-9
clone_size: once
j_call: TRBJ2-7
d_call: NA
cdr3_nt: TGTGCCAGCAGCTTAGGGGGCACAAACAGGTCCGAGCAGTACTTC
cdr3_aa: CASSLGGTNRSEQYF

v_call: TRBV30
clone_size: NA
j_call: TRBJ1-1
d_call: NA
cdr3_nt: TGTGCCTGGAGTGACGGGTTGACTGAAGCTTTCTTT
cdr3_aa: CAWSDGLTEAFF

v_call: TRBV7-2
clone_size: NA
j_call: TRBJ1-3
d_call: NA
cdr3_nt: TGTGCCAGCACCACAGGGTCTGCGGGAAACACCATATATTTT
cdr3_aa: CASTTGSAGNTIYF

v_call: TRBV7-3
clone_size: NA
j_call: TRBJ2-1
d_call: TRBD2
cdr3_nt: TGTGCCAGCAGCTTAATGGGACTAGCGGGAGTCGATGAGCAGTTCTTC
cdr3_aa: CASSLMGLAGVDEQFF

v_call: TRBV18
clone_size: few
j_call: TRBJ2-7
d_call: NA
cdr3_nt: TGTGCCAGCTCCACCACCGGCAGGGAAGGGTCCTACGAGCAGTACTTC
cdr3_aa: CASSTTGREGSYEQYF

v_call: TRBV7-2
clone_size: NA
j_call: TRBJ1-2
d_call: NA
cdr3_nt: TGTGCCAGCAGCCATAACTATGGCTACACCTTC
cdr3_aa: CASSHNYGYTF

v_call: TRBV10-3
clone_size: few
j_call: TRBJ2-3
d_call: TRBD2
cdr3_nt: TGTGCCATCAGTCCAGGGACTAGCGGGAGGGGGCCGGATACGCAGTATTTT
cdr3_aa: CAISPGTSGRGPDTQYF

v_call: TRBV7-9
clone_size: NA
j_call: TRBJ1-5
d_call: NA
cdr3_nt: TGTGCCAGCAGCAAACAGGGCTTCAGGCAGCCCCAGCATTTT
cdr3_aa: CASSKQGFRQPQHF

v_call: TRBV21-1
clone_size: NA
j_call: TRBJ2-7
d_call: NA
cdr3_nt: TGTGCCAGCAGCAAAGCGCTTTATGGGACCCCGAAGGGCTACGAGCAGTACTTC
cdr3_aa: CASSKALYGTPKGYEQYF

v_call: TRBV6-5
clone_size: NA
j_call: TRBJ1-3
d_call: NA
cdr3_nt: TGTGCCAGCAGTTACTCTCGGGTCCCTGGAAACACCATATATTTT
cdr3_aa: CASSYSRVPGNTIYF

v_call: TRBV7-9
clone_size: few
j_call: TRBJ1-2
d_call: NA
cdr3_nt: TGTGCCAGCAGCCATAGCTGGGACTATGGCTACACCTTC
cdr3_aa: CASSHSWDYGYTF

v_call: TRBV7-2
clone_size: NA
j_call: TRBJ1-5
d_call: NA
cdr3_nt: TGTGCCAGCAGCAGGGGGGCCTCGTATAGCAATCAGCCCCAGCATTTT
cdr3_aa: CASSRGASYSNQPQHF

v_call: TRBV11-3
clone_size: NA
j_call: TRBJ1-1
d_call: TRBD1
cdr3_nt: TGTGCCAGCAGCCGGGGACAGGGGGACGAGAACACTGAAGCTTTCTTT
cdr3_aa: CASSRGQGDENTEAFF

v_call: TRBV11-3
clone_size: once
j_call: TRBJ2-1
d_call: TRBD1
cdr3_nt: TGTGCCAGCAGCCCCTCGGGGACAGGGACCTACAATGAGCAGTTCTTC
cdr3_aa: CASSPSGTGTYNEQFF

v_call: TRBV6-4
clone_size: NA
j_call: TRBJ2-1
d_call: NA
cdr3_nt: TGTGCCACCCGGACCCGCTCCTACAATGAGCAGTTCTTC
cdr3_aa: CATRTRSYNEQFF

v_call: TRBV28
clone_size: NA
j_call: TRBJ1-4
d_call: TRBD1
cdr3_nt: TGTGCCAGCAGTCAACTTTGGACAGGATCCAATGAAAAACTGTTTTTT
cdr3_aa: CASSQLWTGSNEKLFF

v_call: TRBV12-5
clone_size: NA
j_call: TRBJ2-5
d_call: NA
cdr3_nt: TGTGCTAGTGGTTTGGTGGGCGGGGAGACCCAGTACTTC
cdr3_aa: CASGLVGGETQYF

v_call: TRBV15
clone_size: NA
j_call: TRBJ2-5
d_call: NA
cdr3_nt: TGTGCCACCAGCACCCCCGGGACACGGAAAGAGACCCAGTACTTC
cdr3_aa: CATSTPGTRKETQYF